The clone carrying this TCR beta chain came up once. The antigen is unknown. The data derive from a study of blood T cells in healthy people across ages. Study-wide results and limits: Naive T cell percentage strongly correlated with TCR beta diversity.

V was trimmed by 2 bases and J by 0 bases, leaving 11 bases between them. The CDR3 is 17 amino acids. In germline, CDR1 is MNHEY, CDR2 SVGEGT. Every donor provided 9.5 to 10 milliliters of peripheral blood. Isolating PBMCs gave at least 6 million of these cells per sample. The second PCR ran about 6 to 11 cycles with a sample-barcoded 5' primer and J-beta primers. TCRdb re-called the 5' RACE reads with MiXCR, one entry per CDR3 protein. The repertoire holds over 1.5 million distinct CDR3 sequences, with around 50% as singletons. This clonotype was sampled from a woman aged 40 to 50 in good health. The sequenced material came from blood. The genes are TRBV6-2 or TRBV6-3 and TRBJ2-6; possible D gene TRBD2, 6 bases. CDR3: CASSYPGLSSGANVLTF. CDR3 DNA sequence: TGTGCCAGCAGTTACCCGGGACTGAGCTCTGGGGCCAACGTCCTGACTTTC.